This entry is about one T cell receptor (beta chain). The antigen is not known. Trimming removed 5 bases from V and 5 bases from J, with 10 bases in between. Germline V gene data show CDR1 as SGHNT and CDR2 as YENEEA. This CDR3 is built from 12 residues. This record belongs to a study of metastatic and nonmetastatic thyroid tumors. As for the study in general: Comparison of repertoires was carried out across blood and tumor or nodule tissue from malignant and benign thyroid patients. Study-level points and caveats: Relative to benign nodules, malignant thyroid tumors were reportedly characterized by significantly elevated TCR beta diversity in blood and tumor.

MiXCR re-clonotyped the PCR reads for TCRdb. This table has approximately 40,000 clones, approximately 44% appearing once. Every patient underwent thyroid surgery untreated. The chain has TRBV11-3 and TRBJ2-7; weak D call: TRBD1 (6 bases). Sequenced material: tumor tissue. This clonotype originated in a male donor with papillary thyroid cancer or a benign thyroid nodule (not recorded which). Some clones in this sample may be carry-over from other donors' samples. CDR3 region: CASSRTVNEQYF. CDR3 coding DNA: TGTGCCAGCAGCAGGACAGTAAACGAGCAGTACTTC.